The 27 T cell receptor beta chains in this list originate from one sample, sequenced in a study of blood T cell repertoires in COVID-19. Libraries were prepared by immunoSEQ multiplex PCR; TCRdb keeps only in-frame clonotypes and omits some of them. The table has about 190,000 clones, around 80% seen once. The sequenced material came from peripheral blood. The receptor set was obtained from a woman aged 45-65 years with acute or convalescent COVID-19.

The genes are TRBV27 and TRBJ2-2; D is unclear. Trimming removed 1 base at V and 5 bases at J, with 5 bases between. The CDR3 length is 13 residues. Looked up from germline, CDR1 is MNHEY and CDR2 is SMNVEV (reference sequence). The CDR3 region has the DNA TGTGCCAGCAGTTTATGGGCAACCGGGGAGCTGTTTTTT. As protein: CASSLWATGELFF.

The chain joins TRBV15 to TRBJ1-3; D ambiguous. Per the germline V gene, CDR1 is LNHNV and CDR2 is YYDKDF (reference sequence). The CDR3 runs to 18 residues. V lost 0 bases and J 3 bases, leaving 18 bases between the germline ends. The DNA for the CDR3 is TGTGCCACCAGCAGAGATATAGGCGGATTCGCTGGTGGAAACACCATATATTTT. Translating gives CATSRDIGGFAGGNTIYF.

The chain recombines TRBV28 with TRBJ2-1, with 11 bases aligning to TRBD2. CDR3 length: 16 residues. CDR1 and CDR2 from the germline V gene are MDHEN and SYDVKM. V was clipped by 5 bases and J by 7 bases; unmatched bases: 10. For the CDR3, the DNA is TGTGCCAGCAGTCCGTCCCGCGCTAGCGGGGGGAATGAGCAGTTCTTC. This sequence encodes CASSPSRASGGNEQFF. Complete variable domain (other parts from reference TRBV28 and TRBJ2-1): DVKVTQSSRYLVKRTGEKVFLECVQDMDHENMFWYRQDPGLGLRLIYFSYDVKMKEKGDIPEGYSVSREKKERFSLILESASTNQTSMYLCASSPSRASGGNEQFFGPGTRLTVL.

For the CDR3, the DNA is TGTGCCAGCAGCTTGGCCGGTGACTATGGCTACACCTTC. Its protein product is CASSLAGDYGYTF. The chain recombines TRBV5-5 with TRBJ1-2, with D unclear. The V end was cut by 0 bases, the J end by 3 bases, with 6 bases between. The CDR3 contains 13 residues. Germline CDR1 and CDR2: SGHKS and YYEKEE (reference sequence).

The CDR3 coding sequence is TGTGCCAGCAGTGAATATAACTCTGGAAACACCATATATTTT. This codes for CASSEYNSGNTIYF. The chain employs TRBV6-1 and TRBJ1-3; D ambiguous. Germline loops: CDR1 MNHNS, CDR2 SASEGT. Trimming removed 2 bases at V and 0 bases at J, with 5 bases between. The CDR3 runs to 14 residues.

V is TRBV20-1 and J is TRBJ1-2, with D perhaps TRBD1 (5 bases). Trimming left V 3 bases short and J 4 bases short, with 18 bases between. Germline V CDR1 and CDR2: DFQATT, SNEGSKA (reference sequence). This CDR3 contains 15 residues. CDR3 protein: CSASAGTTTFYGYTF. Here the CDR3 DNA reads TGCAGTGCTAGTGCAGGGACTACCACTTTCTATGGCTACACCTTC.

This clone was detected many times. V gene TRBV2 combines with J gene TRBJ2-3, with 7 bases fitting TRBD1. V shed 10 bases, J shed 2 bases, and the junction held 6 bases outside the gene matches. The CDR3 spans 13 residues. CDR1 and CDR2 (germline): SNHLY, FYNNEI. CDR3 in DNA: TGTGCCACCTCGGACAGGCTCACAGATACGCAGTATTTT. It codes for CATSDRLTDTQYF.

Concerning this clone itself: This sample also contains other DNA sequences that code for the same CDR3. This chain connects TRBV30 to TRBJ2-7; no clear D. The length of the CDR3 is 11 residues. Germline CDR1 and CDR2: GTSNPN and SVGIG (reference sequence). Deletions cut 1 base from V and 3 bases from J, with 4 bases between. The CDR3: CAWSASYEQYF. DNA for the CDR3: TGTGCCTGGAGTGCCAGCTACGAGCAGTACTTC. The whole variable domain, filled in from reference TRBV30 and TRBJ2-7, reads SQTIHQWPATLVQPVGSPLSLECTVEGTSNPNLYWYRQAAGRGLQLLFYSVGIGQISSEVPQNLSASRPQDRQFILSSKKLLLSDSGFYLCAWSASYEQYFGPGTRLTVT.

V is TRBV18 and J is TRBJ2-2; D gene unclear. V was pared by 1 base and J by 0 bases, with 6 bases between. This CDR3 has 15 residues. The germline CDR1 and CDR2 sequences are KGHSH and LQKENI. The CDR3 here is CASSPRQANTGELFF. For the CDR3, the DNA is TGTGCCAGCTCACCACGGCAAGCGAACACCGGGGAGCTGTTTTTT.

V usage is TRBV18 and J usage is TRBJ2-7, with D possibly matching TRBD1 (5 bases). The CDR3 extends over 13 amino acids. Germline V gives CDR1 KGHSH, CDR2 LQKENI. V lost 3 bases to trimming and J lost 6 bases, with 12 bases between them. The CDR3 protein is CASSPRAQSEQYF. CDR3 DNA: TGTGCCAGCTCACCCAGGGCTCAGAGCGAGCAGTACTTC.

The chain recombines TRBV5-1 with TRBJ2-2, with 16 positions matching TRBD2. This CDR3 region has 19 residues. V trimming: 1 base; J trimming: 0 bases; junction bases outside the gene matches: 3. The germline gives CDR1 SGHRS, CDR2 YFSETQ. CDR3 in DNA: TGCGCCAGCAGCTTGAAGGGACTAGCGGGAGGGCCGAACACCGGGGAGCTGTTTTTT. Its translation is CASSLKGLAGGPNTGELFF.

This clone was detected a few times. The chain is built from TRBV6-5 and TRBJ1-5, with 10 bases lining up with TRBD1. Germline V lookup: CDR1 MNHEY, CDR2 SVGAGI. Germline trimming cut 4 bases from V and 5 bases from J; bases unmatched to any gene: 8. There are 16 residues in the CDR3. The CDR3, as DNA: TGTGCCAGCAGTTTTCGGGACAGGGGTTCGCATCAGCCCCAGCATTTT. Amino acids: CASSFRDRGSHQPQHF.

The chain recombines TRBV7-2 with TRBJ1-1; tentative D call: TRBD1 (6 bases). The CDR3 covers 14 residues. Germline V lookup: CDR1 SGHTA, CDR2 FQGNSA. V was trimmed by 4 bases and J by 0 bases, leaving 9 bases between them. CDR3 sequence: CASSSGAVNTEAFF. The CDR3, as DNA: TGTGCCAGCAGCTCAGGGGCGGTGAACACTGAAGCTTTCTTT. Based on the CDR3 plus reference TRBV7-2 and TRBJ1-1, the full variable domain is GAGVSQSPSNKVTEKGKDVELRCDPISGHTALYWYRQSLGQGLEFLIYFQGNSAPDKSGLPSDRFSAERTGGSVSTLTIQRTQQEDSAVYLCASSSGAVNTEAFFGQGTRLTVV.

This rearrangement joins TRBV18 to TRBJ1-2, with no clear D. The CDR3 covers 13 residues. CDR1 is KGHSH and CDR2 is LQKENI in the germline V gene. Trimming left V 5 bases short and J 2 bases short, with 9 bases between. The CDR3 sequence: CASSAGPNYGYTF. In DNA form, the CDR3 reads TGTGCCAGCTCAGCGGGCCCGAACTATGGCTACACCTTC. Filled out from reference TRBV18 and TRBJ1-2, the complete variable domain reads NAGVMQNPRHLVRRRGQEARLRCSPMKGHSHVYWYRQLPEEGLKFMVYLQKENIIDESGMPKERFSAEFPKEGPSILRIQQVVRGDSAAYFCASSAGPNYGYTFGSGTRLTVV.

The chain has TRBV10-2 and TRBJ2-3; 7 bases map to TRBD1. Trimming removed 7 bases from V and 0 bases from J; junction bases left unmatched: 13. The CDR3 contains 17 residues. Germline assignment: CDR1 WSHSY and CDR2 SAAADI. The CDR3 spells CASTPGQSVASTDTQYF. CDR3 DNA sequence: TGCGCCAGCACCCCGGGACAGTCTGTGGCTAGCACAGATACGCAGTATTTT.

DNA for the CDR3: TGTGCCAGCAGTGACTCCGGGACAGTCCTCTCTGGCTACACCTTC. Protein product: CASSDSGTVLSGYTF. The genes are TRBV25-1 and TRBJ1-2; TRBD1 agrees at 7 bases. The CDR3 sequence is 15 residues long. Germline V gene data show CDR1 as MGHDK and CDR2 as SYGVNS. V was pared by 3 bases and J by 7 bases, with 11 bases of the junction left unmatched.

The rearrangement uses TRBV6-1 and TRBJ1-2, with a possible D match to TRBD1 (6 bases). The CDR3 has 15 amino acids. Looked up from germline, CDR1 is MNHNS and CDR2 is SASEGT. Trimming stripped 3 bases from V and 7 bases from J, with 18 bases between. CDR3 amino acids: CASSERVARGGGYTF. CDR3 in DNA: TGTGCCAGCAGTGAGAGAGTGGCCAGAGGGGGTGGCTACACCTTC.

This chain uses TRBV30 with TRBJ1-1; D gene unclear. Germline CDR1 GTSNPN, CDR2 SVGIG (reference sequence). The V end lost 3 bases, the J end lost 4 bases, and 9 bases lay between the germline ends. The CDR3 totals 12 residues. CDR3 loop: CAWRDSFTEAFF. The CDR3 coding sequence is TGTGCCTGGAGGGACTCCTTCACTGAAGCTTTCTTT.

The rearrangement links TRBV30 to TRBJ1-2, with unresolved D. Trimming removed 4 bases at V and 2 bases at J, with 11 bases between. CDR3 size: 13 residues. Germline V gene data show CDR1 as GTSNPN and CDR2 as SVGIG (reference sequence). CDR3 loop: CAWILSGNYGYTF. The CDR3 nucleotides are TGTGCCTGGATTCTCAGCGGCAACTATGGCTACACCTTC. Looking up the rest from reference TRBV30 and TRBJ1-2 gives the full variable domain: SQTIHQWPATLVQPVGSPLSLECTVEGTSNPNLYWYRQAAGRGLQLLFYSVGIGQISSEVPQNLSASRPQDRQFILSSKKLLLSDSGFYLCAWILSGNYGYTFGSGTRLTVV.

The rearrangement joins TRBV24-1 to TRBJ2-3; tentatively, D is TRBD1 (7 bases). Per the germline V gene, CDR1 is KGHDR and CDR2 is SFDVKD. There are 14 residues in the CDR3. V was clipped by 6 bases and J by 5 bases, with 14 bases between them. CDR3 loop: CATSSTGRGDTQYF. DNA of the CDR3: TGTGCCACCAGTTCGACAGGGCGGGGAGATACGCAGTATTTT.

This chain uses TRBV27 with TRBJ2-3; 8 bases align to TRBD1. The junction had 3 bases not matched to a gene; V was cut back by 6 bases and J by 4 bases. CDR1 is MNHEY, CDR2 SMNVEV, per germline (reference sequence). The CDR3 contains 13 residues. CDR3 region: CASRRTGPDTQYF. The CDR3 region has the DNA TGTGCCAGCAGACGGACAGGGCCAGATACGCAGTATTTT.

J is TRBJ1-2 and V is TRBV6-1; 9 positions match TRBD1. V shed 2 bases and J 4 bases; nucleotides not matched to a gene: 8. Germline CDR1 MNHNS, CDR2 SASEGT. This CDR3 is 16 amino acids long. CDR3 region: CASSELSGQGTYGYTF. In DNA form, the CDR3 reads TGTGCCAGCAGTGAACTCTCCGGACAGGGGACCTATGGCTACACCTTC.

The table lists this clone with a few counts. The junction departs from germline at one end; a sequencing error may be responsible. This chain uses TRBV7-2 with TRBJ1-6; D is possibly TRBD1 (5 bases). Germline V gene sequence: CDR1 SGHTA, CDR2 FQGNSA. The CDR3 covers 18 residues. CDR3 sequence reads: CASRLDGGTGRNNSPLHF. The CDR3 bases are TGTGCCAGCAGATTAGACGGGGGGACGGGACGAAATAATTCACCCCTCCACTTT.

The table lists this clone with a few counts. The chain employs TRBV18 and TRBJ1-6; D may be TRBD1 (5 bases). The germline V gene has CDR1 KGHSH and CDR2 LQKENI. V lost 3 bases to trimming and J lost 15 bases, with 18 bases between them. The CDR3 is 14 amino acids. CDR3 sequence: CASSPAQQQGILHF. The DNA of the CDR3 is TGTGCCAGCTCACCGGCTCAGCAGCAGGGTATCCTCCACTTT.

The chain recombines TRBV23-1 with TRBJ1-6, with 8 bases that match TRBD1. TRBV23-1 is known as an ORF, though its function is uncertain. V gave up 2 bases and J gave up 8 bases; unmatched junction bases: 5. This CDR3 has 15 residues. CDR3 coding DNA: TGCGCCAGCAGTCAACGGACAGGGTCAGATTCACCCCTCCACTTT. This sequence encodes CASSQRTGSDSPLHF.

J is TRBJ2-1 and V is TRBV27, with D possibly matching TRBD2 (6 bases). Germline lookup yields CDR1 MNHEY and CDR2 SMNVEV (reference sequence). The CDR3 spans 14 residues. The V and J ends lost 4 bases and 4 bases respectively, with 11 bases between them. In DNA form, the CDR3 reads TGTGCCAGCAGTTACCGGGACTCGTACAATGAGCAGTTCTTC. It codes for CASSYRDSYNEQFF.

The chain is built from TRBV19 and TRBJ2-2; 11 bases are shared with TRBD2. Germline V gives CDR1 LNHDA, CDR2 SQIVND (reference sequence). This CDR3 spans 17 amino acids. Losses at the gene ends were 3 bases for V and 1 base for J; bases not matched to a gene: 4. The CDR3, as DNA: TGTGCCAGTAGTATCCTAGCGGGGGGCCTGAACACCGGGGAGCTGTTTTTT. It specifies CASSILAGGLNTGELFF.